These 27 T cell receptor beta chains were all obtained from the same sample, sequenced in a study of blood T cell repertoires in COVID-19. Clones were read by immunoSEQ multiplex PCR, and TCRdb kept only the in-frame ones, dropping some. The table shows approximately 270,000 clones, with approximately 90% occurring only once. The sequencing input was PBMCs or T cells enriched from blood (not recorded which). The origin of the receptors is a woman aged 30 to 39 with acute COVID-19.

The chain recombines TRBV6-6 with TRBJ2-7; TRBD2 matches at 8 bases. From germline, CDR1 is MNHNY and CDR2 SVGAGI (reference sequence). CDR3 length equals 14 residues. V lost 6 bases to trimming and J lost 2 bases; unmatched junction nucleotides: 6. The CDR3 sequence is CASRWREEAYEQYF. In DNA form, the CDR3 reads TGTGCCAGCAGGTGGCGGGAGGAGGCCTACGAGCAGTACTTC.

The chain combines TRBV19 with TRBJ2-2; TRBD1 is a possible D gene (6 bases). CDR1 LNHDA and CDR2 SQIVND come from the germline V gene (reference sequence). Trimming cost V 4 bases and J 1 base, with 19 bases left between them. CDR3 length: 18 amino acids. This CDR3 is CASSKKHTGPLNTGELFF. CDR3 bases: TGTGCCAGTAGTAAGAAACATACAGGGCCGCTGAACACCGGGGAGCTGTTTTTT.

This chain links TRBV6-1 with TRBJ1-2; 8 nucleotides align to TRBD1. The CDR3 runs to 16 residues. Germline CDR1 is MNHNS and CDR2 is SASEGT. The V and J ends lost 1 base and 4 bases, in that order; junction bases with no gene match: 8. CDR3 protein: CASSEEWGQALYGYTF. CDR3 nucleotide sequence: TGTGCCAGCAGTGAAGAATGGGGACAGGCCCTCTATGGCTACACCTTC.

V gene TRBV7-9 combines with J gene TRBJ1-3; the D gene is possibly TRBD1 (6 bases). CDR3 length: 15 residues. Germline V gives CDR1 SEHNR, CDR2 FQNEAQ (reference sequence). Deletions cut 5 bases from V and 3 bases from J, with 14 bases between. This chain's CDR3 is CASSLQGSGGNTIYF. The CDR3 DNA sequence: TGTGCCAGCAGCCTACAGGGATCAGGTGGAAACACCATATATTTT.

CDR3 loop: CASSPMGQGDTEAFF. CDR3 nucleotides: TGTGCCAGCAGCCCAATGGGACAGGGCGACACTGAAGCTTTCTTT. This rearrangement joins TRBV13 to TRBJ1-1, with 9 nucleotides matching TRBD1. V was clipped by 5 bases and J by 3 bases; unmatched bases: 7. CDR1 and CDR2 (germline): PRHDT, FYEKMQ (reference sequence). This CDR3 contains 15 residues.

V usage is TRBV19 and J usage is TRBJ2-7; 11 positions agree with TRBD2. This CDR3 spans 16 amino acids. V dropped 3 bases and J dropped 1; count of bases not matched to a gene: 5. Germline assignment: CDR1 LNHDA and CDR2 SQIVND (reference sequence). CDR3 coding DNA: TGTGCCAGTAGTATTACCGGGACTAGCGGTTCCTACGAGCAGTACTTC. Translated: CASSITGTSGSYEQYF.

This clone occurred a few times. The V and J genes are TRBV4-2 and TRBJ2-7; D unclear. This CDR3 comprises 13 residues. V lost 0 bases and J 4 bases, leaving 7 bases between the germline ends. Germline CDR1 LGHNA, CDR2 YNFKEQ. CDR3 DNA: TGTGCCAGCAGCCAAGACGTCTTATACGAGCAGTACTTC. Its translation is CASSQDVLYEQYF.

This chain joins TRBV15 and TRBJ2-1; the match to TRBD2 covers 12 bases. Germline V gene data show CDR1 as LNHNV and CDR2 as YYDKDF (reference sequence). The CDR3 consists of 17 residues. V lost 4 bases to trimming and J lost 7 bases; unmatched junction nucleotides: 11. This CDR3 reads CATSILPGLAGRNEQFF. The DNA for the CDR3 is TGTGCCACCAGCATCCTACCGGGACTAGCGGGTAGGAATGAGCAGTTCTTC.

Comments on this clone: Other nucleotide sequences in the sample specify the same CDR3. The gene calls are TRBV27 and TRBJ1-1, with a possible D match to TRBD1 (6 bases). The CDR3 is 13 amino acids. CDR1 and CDR2 from the germline V gene are MNHEY and SMNVEV (reference sequence). Deletions cut 11 bases from V and 0 bases from J, with 13 bases between. This CDR3 reads CASSTGMNTEAFF. CDR3 sequence (DNA): TGTGCCTCATCGACAGGCATGAACACTGAAGCTTTCTTT.

The DNA for the CDR3 is TGTGCCAGCAGTGAACAGGGTCAAGAGACCCAGTACTTC. Translating gives CASSEQGQETQYF. The chain carries TRBV25-1 and TRBJ2-5, with TRBD1 as a possible D gene (5 bases). Trimming shortened V by 2 bases and J by 2 bases, and 6 bases separated the two germline ends. CDR1 is MGHDK and CDR2 is SYGVNS in the germline V gene. CDR3 length equals 13 residues.

V gene TRBV7-7 combines with J gene TRBJ2-3; possible D gene TRBD2, 6 bases. V was pared by 5 bases and J by 2 bases, with 17 bases between. The CDR3 covers 16 residues. Germline CDR1 reads SSHAT; CDR2 reads FNYEAQ (reference sequence). CDR3 nucleotide sequence: TGTGCCAGCAGCCAAGGCCGGGAGTCTACCACAGATACGCAGTATTTT. This gives the protein CASSQGRESTTDTQYF.

The chain links TRBV7-2 to TRBJ2-2; 8 nucleotides align to TRBD2. CDR3 length equals 15 residues. J gave up 0 bases and V 5 bases, and 2 bases lay outside the gene matches. CDR1 SGHTA and CDR2 FQGNSA come from the germline V gene. The CDR3 protein is CASSELAANTGELFF. The CDR3 DNA is TGTGCCAGCAGCGAACTAGCGGCGAACACCGGGGAGCTGTTTTTT.

The J gene is TRBJ2-1, the V gene TRBV7-3; 10 bases fit TRBD1. V lost 4 bases to trimming and J lost 4 bases; unmatched junction nucleotides: 4. The CDR3 loop spans 15 amino acids. Looked up from germline, CDR1 is SGHTA and CDR2 is FQGTGA. The CDR3 DNA sequence: TGTGCCAGCAGCTCCGGACAGGGGGTATACAATGAGCAGTTCTTC. Translation gives CASSSGQGVYNEQFF. The variable domain in full, with the rest retrieved from reference TRBV7-3 and TRBJ2-1, is GAGVSQTPSNKVTEKGKYVELRCDPISGHTALYWYRQSLGQGPEFLIYFQGTGAADDSGLPNDRFFAVRPEGSVSTLKIQRTERGDSAVYLCASSSGQGVYNEQFFGPGTRLTVL.

The gene calls are TRBV29-1 and TRBJ2-1, with D unclear. This CDR3 has 11 residues. The ends were cut back, 5 bases at V and 7 bases at J, with 9 bases in the middle. CDR1 and CDR2 from the germline V gene are SQVTM and ANQGSEA. CDR3 DNA sequence: TGCAGCGTTCGAGCGCCTAATGAGCAGTTCTTC. It translates to CSVRAPNEQFF.

The chain combines TRBV6-5 with TRBJ2-7; 12 bases fit TRBD2. J was trimmed by 5 bases and V by 8 bases; bases with no gene match: 7. Germline loops: CDR1 MNHEY, CDR2 SVGAGI. This CDR3 spans 14 amino acids. CDR3 sequence reads: CASPSGRAVHEQYF. Written as DNA, the CDR3 is TGTGCCAGCCCTAGCGGGAGGGCCGTCCACGAGCAGTACTTC.

CDR3 protein: CASSVRSSGSTDTQYF. For the CDR3, the DNA is TGTGCCAGCAGCGTTAGGAGTAGCGGGAGCACAGATACGCAGTATTTT. The chain uses TRBV9 and TRBJ2-3; 7 positions match TRBD2. The CDR3 runs 16 residues. Germline CDR1 reads SGDLS; CDR2 reads YYNGEE. The J segment lost 0 bases and the V segment lost 2 bases, leaving 6 bases of the junction unmatched.

This chain links TRBV7-8 with TRBJ2-7; D call uncertain. V shed 0 bases and J shed 5 bases, with 8 bases lying between them. Looked up from germline, CDR1 is SGHVS and CDR2 is FQNEAQ. The CDR3 consists of 13 residues. The CDR3 region has the DNA TGTGCCAGCAGCTTAGCCCGAGAGGACGAGCAGTACTTC. Translated, it gives CASSLAREDEQYF.

V gene TRBV6-2 or TRBV6-3 combines with J gene TRBJ2-3, with 9 bases fitting TRBD2. J was trimmed by 4 bases and V by 5 bases; bases with no gene match: 10. The length of the CDR3 is 16 residues. Per germline, CDR1 MNHEY and CDR2 SVGEGT. The CDR3 loop is CASSRGGLASSDTQYF. Here the CDR3 DNA reads TGTGCCAGCAGTAGAGGTGGACTAGCGTCATCAGATACGCAGTATTTT.

This clone was counted a few times. V gene TRBV5-6 combines with J gene TRBJ2-5; 8 positions match TRBD1. V dropped 6 bases and J dropped 5; count of bases not matched to a gene: 12. CDR3 length: 15 residues. Germline lookup yields CDR1 SGHDT and CDR2 YYEEEE. The CDR3 DNA reads as TGTGCCAGCACGTTTACGGACAGGGACGTGGAGACCCAGTACTTC. This gives the protein CASTFTDRDVETQYF.

The gene calls are TRBV18 and TRBJ2-3; D is possibly TRBD2 (6 bases). The CDR3 consists of 17 residues. CDR1 KGHSH and CDR2 LQKENI come from the germline V gene. The V gene lost 4 bases and the J gene lost 0 bases, with 17 bases spanning the gap. The CDR3 region has the DNA TGTGCCAGCTCACGACCCCCGGCGGGGACTAGCACAGATACGCAGTATTTT. This encodes CASSRPPAGTSTDTQYF.

The rearrangement joins TRBV19 to TRBJ1-1; TRBD1 is a possible D gene (5 bases). Per germline, CDR1 LNHDA and CDR2 SQIVND (reference sequence). The CDR3 contains 12 residues. The V end lost 7 bases, the J end lost 1 base, and 7 bases lay between the germline ends. In DNA, the CDR3 is TGTGCCAGTAAAACAGGGAACACTGAAGCTTTCTTT. Translation gives CASKTGNTEAFF.

This clone was seen once. Distinct nucleotide sequences in the sample also encode this CDR3. This chain joins TRBV4-1 and TRBJ1-3; TRBD1 matches at 7 bases. The CDR3 contains 15 residues. In germline, CDR1 is MGHRA, CDR2 YSYEKL. The junction had 2 bases not matched to a gene; V was cut back by 1 base and J by 2 bases. CDR3 in DNA: TGCGCCAGCAGCCAAGTACAGGGGACTGGAAACACCATATATTTT. Protein product: CASSQVQGTGNTIYF.

This clone has a single count. The chain employs TRBV5-1 and TRBJ2-7; 7 bases fit TRBD1. Trimming removed 0 bases from V and 4 bases from J; junction bases left unmatched: 4. This CDR3 comprises 14 residues. Germline V gene sequence: CDR1 SGHRS, CDR2 YFSETQ. CDR3 DNA: TGCGCCAGCAGCTTGGGAGGGACAGTTTACGAGCAGTACTTC. This gives the protein CASSLGGTVYEQYF.

In this sample, this clone turned up a few times. This CDR3 is also generated by other DNA sequences in the sample. The rearrangement joins TRBV12-3 or TRBV12-4 to TRBJ2-3; D remains unclear. The V gene lost 6 bases and the J gene lost 0 bases, with 4 bases spanning the gap. The CDR3 consists of 12 residues. The CDR3, as DNA: TGTGCCAGCAGCTATAGCACAGATACGCAGTATTTT. Protein: CASSYSTDTQYF.

The chain uses TRBV5-4 and TRBJ2-7, with 13 nucleotides matching TRBD2. Germline lookup yields CDR1 SGHNT and CDR2 YYREEE (reference sequence). Trimming removed 4 bases from V and 4 bases from J; junction bases left unmatched: 5. The CDR3 totals 15 residues. The DNA for the CDR3 is TGTGCCAGCAGCGAGGGACTAGCGGGATCGTACGAGCAGTACTTC. Protein sequence: CASSEGLAGSYEQYF.

The V gene is TRBV27, the J gene TRBJ2-7; weak D call: TRBD1 (6 bases). V dropped 4 bases and J dropped 3 bases, with 19 bases sitting between them. Germline assignment: CDR1 MNHEY and CDR2 SMNVEV (reference sequence). The CDR3 totals 16 residues. The CDR3: CASSSAWGHPDYEQYF. CDR3 nucleotides: TGTGCCAGCAGTTCGGCTTGGGGACACCCGGACTACGAGCAGTACTTC.

CDR3 protein: CSAEGDSYTF. Here the CDR3 DNA reads TGCAGTGCTGAAGGGGATAGCTACACCTTC. V and J are TRBV20-1 and TRBJ1-2; possibly TRBD1 for D (5 bases). Germline V CDR1 and CDR2: DFQATT, SNEGSKA (reference sequence). Trimming removed 5 bases from V and 9 bases from J, with 10 bases in between. The CDR3 has 10 residues.